The 18 T cell receptor beta chains below come from one sample, sequenced in a study of shared clonotypes between healthy human individuals. Produced via immunoSEQ multiplex PCR; TCRdb's table is partial and in-frame only. The table lists approximately 980,000 clones, around 80% of them singletons. Material: memory CD4+ T cells sorted from blood. Subset given: CD45RA-negative fraction. These TCRs come from a man aged 18 to 30 in good health.

The chain combines TRBV2 with TRBJ2-1; 12 bases line up with TRBD2. V was pared by 3 bases and J by 15 bases, with 9 bases of the junction left unmatched. The CDR3 length is 14 residues. Germline lookup yields CDR1 SNHLY and CDR2 FYNNEI. The CDR3, as DNA: TGTGCCAGCAGTGAGGATTCTAGCGGGAGGGCCGGGTTCTTC. Translation: CASSEDSSGRAGFF.

The CDR3 DNA reads TGTGCCAGCAGGGCAGGGAACACTGAAGCTTTCTTT. This sequence encodes CASRAGNTEAFF. The chain employs TRBV6-1 and TRBJ1-1; D gene unclear. CDR1 is MNHNS, CDR2 SASEGT, per germline. The V end was cut by 6 bases, the J end by 1 base, with 6 bases between. CDR3 length: 12 amino acids.

The gene calls are TRBV6-1 and TRBJ1-5; D is undetermined. The CDR3 is 13 amino acids. CDR1 is MNHNS and CDR2 is SASEGT in the germline V gene. V was cut by 2 bases and J by 6 bases, with 8 bases left in between. CDR3 DNA sequence: TGTGCCAGCAGTGAAAGCGATTTTCAGCCCCAGCATTTT. Its translation is CASSESDFQPQHF.

This clone appeared a single time. V and J are TRBV5-1 and TRBJ1-2, with unresolved D. The CDR3 runs 14 residues. CDR1 SGHRS and CDR2 YFSETQ come from the germline V gene. The germline V and J ends were trimmed by 1 base and 2 bases, with 9 bases remaining between them. CDR3 loop: CASSLSDSNYGYTF. The CDR3 DNA sequence: TGCGCCAGCAGCTTGTCGGATTCCAACTATGGCTACACCTTC.

The chain links TRBV11-1 to TRBJ2-3; TRBD2 agrees at 7 bases. V dropped 5 bases and J dropped 0; count of bases not matched to a gene: 5. Germline-derived CDR1 and CDR2 are SGHAT and FQDESV (reference sequence). The CDR3 runs to 15 residues. The CDR3 DNA sequence: TGTGCCAGCAGCCCTTTAGCGGGTAGCACAGATACGCAGTATTTT. Translation: CASSPLAGSTDTQYF.

The chain is built from TRBV19 and TRBJ2-1; the match to TRBD1 covers 9 bases. The CDR3 runs to 17 residues. Germline V gives CDR1 LNHDA, CDR2 SQIVND (reference sequence). Trimming cost V 7 bases and J 2 bases; bases outside gene matches: 12. CDR3 residues: CASTNARQGVPYNEQFF. The CDR3 nucleotides are TGTGCCAGTACCAATGCGAGACAGGGGGTTCCCTACAATGAGCAGTTCTTC.

This chain links TRBV6-4 with TRBJ2-3, with D possibly being TRBD2 (5 bases). Trimming left V 4 bases short and J 6 bases short, with 14 bases between. This CDR3 contains 14 residues. Germline V gene data show CDR1 as MRHNA and CDR2 as SNTAGT. The CDR3 region has the DNA TGTGCCAGCAGTGTACTAGGGTTCTTTGATACGCAGTATTTT. Protein product: CASSVLGFFDTQYF.

The chain joins TRBV29-1 to TRBJ1-2; the D is unclear. Trimming removed 3 bases at V and 0 bases at J, with 11 bases between. CDR1 and CDR2 (germline): SQVTM, ANQGSEA. The CDR3 is 14 amino acids. DNA of the CDR3: TGCAGCGTTGAGATTACAGAAGCTAACTATGGCTACACCTTC. It encodes CSVEITEANYGYTF.

This clone was observed a handful of times. This rearrangement joins TRBV4-3 to TRBJ2-1, with TRBD1 as a possible D gene (8 bases). Per the germline V gene, CDR1 is LGHNA and CDR2 is YSLEER. The CDR3 sequence is 19 residues long. Trimming pared 0 bases from V and 6 bases from J, leaving 24 bases between. CDR3 in DNA: TGCGCCAGCAGCCAAGATAATGGGTTGGGGAGCGGGACAGGCAATGAGCAGTTCTTC. Translated: CASSQDNGLGSGTGNEQFF.

This clone was recorded once. The rearrangement links TRBV5-1 to TRBJ1-6; no definite D call. The germline V and J ends were trimmed by 4 bases and 4 bases, with 6 bases remaining between them. From germline, CDR1 is SGHRS and CDR2 YFSETQ. This CDR3 is built from 13 residues. Here the CDR3 DNA reads TGCGCCAGCAGCGACGTTTATAATTCACCCCTCCACTTT. Translated: CASSDVYNSPLHF.

V is TRBV2 and J is TRBJ1-5; tentatively, D is TRBD1 (5 bases). Trimming stripped 5 bases from V and 2 bases from J, with 13 bases between. Germline V gene data show CDR1 as SNHLY and CDR2 as FYNNEI. The CDR3 extends over 15 amino acids. The CDR3 is CASSLTGEGNQPQHF. The CDR3 region has the DNA TGTGCCAGCAGTCTCACGGGGGAGGGCAATCAGCCCCAGCATTTT.

This clone was observed a few times. This likely comes from a read error, as the CDR3 has no conserved phenylalanine or tryptophan at its end. It is unclear where the CDR3 begins or ends on the DNA, so no DNA is shown, and the CDR3 is as TCRdb lists it. This chain joins TRBV20-1 and TRBJ1-4. The CDR3 is 10 amino acids in total, end residues counted. Germline V gene data show CDR1 as DFQATT and CDR2 as SNEGSKA (reference sequence). This CDR3 reads CSAFGATQPL.

The gene calls are TRBV18 and TRBJ2-7, with D maybe TRBD2 (6 bases). Germline values: CDR1 KGHSH, CDR2 LQKENI. The CDR3 spans 15 residues. Trimming stripped 2 bases from V and 0 bases from J, with 11 bases between. This CDR3 reads CASSPGGPSSYEQYF. The CDR3 coding sequence is TGTGCCAGCTCACCAGGAGGGCCCAGCTCCTACGAGCAGTACTTC.

This clone was counted a few times. The rearrangement uses TRBV5-1 and TRBJ1-4; 10 bases line up with TRBD1. The germline CDR1 and CDR2 sequences are SGHRS and YFSETQ. The ends lost 1 base at V and 7 bases at J; junction bases unmatched: 7. The CDR3 runs to 16 residues. CDR3 sequence: CASSLSRQGAGEKLFF. DNA for the CDR3: TGCGCCAGCAGCTTGTCCCGACAGGGGGCCGGTGAAAAACTGTTTTTT.

The V gene is TRBV5-1, the J gene TRBJ1-2; D is uncertain. Germline loops: CDR1 SGHRS, CDR2 YFSETQ. V was shortened by 0 bases and J by 3 bases, with 6 bases between the two germline ends. The CDR3 runs to 13 residues. This chain's CDR3 is CASSLDLYYGYTF. The CDR3 DNA reads TGCGCCAGCAGCTTGGACTTATACTATGGCTACACCTTC.

The rearrangement joins TRBV5-3 to TRBJ1-5; D is unresolved. TRBV5-3 qualifies as an ORF whose function is uncertain. The CDR3 extends over 15 amino acids. V lost 3 bases and J 4 bases, leaving 14 bases between the germline ends. The CDR3 here is CARSYKMGRNQPQHF. The CDR3 nucleotides are TGTGCCAGAAGCTATAAAATGGGAAGAAATCAGCCCCAGCATTTT.

V gene TRBV6-1 combines with J gene TRBJ1-5, with no clear D. V was pared by 2 bases and J by 2 bases, with 7 bases between. Per germline, CDR1 MNHNS and CDR2 SASEGT. This CDR3 spans 14 amino acids. CDR3 amino acids: CASSELRGNQPQHF. CDR3 nucleotides: TGTGCCAGCAGTGAATTAAGGGGCAATCAGCCCCAGCATTTT.

This clone was counted once. The chain uses TRBV19 and TRBJ2-7; 9 nucleotides match TRBD1. J was trimmed by 0 bases and V by 8 bases; bases with no gene match: 8. CDR1 and CDR2 from the germline V gene are LNHDA and SQIVND (reference sequence). This CDR3 comprises 15 residues. The CDR3 sequence is CASRTGTGSSYEQYF. The CDR3 DNA is TGTGCCAGTCGTACCGGGACAGGGAGCTCCTACGAGCAGTACTTC.